This note documents a single TCR beta chain sequence. Its antigen remains unidentified. These data come from a study of blood T cells in healthy people across ages. Study-level points and caveats: Correlation between TCR beta diversity and naive T cell percentage was strong.

With a J-beta primer mix and a sample-barcoded 5' primer, a second PCR ran about 7 to 12 cycles. A tag from a template-switch adaptor with 12 random nucleotides marked each cDNA molecule. TCRdb reanalysed the 5' RACE reads using MiXCR and keeps one entry per CDR3 protein. The table lists roughly 800,000 distinct CDR3 sequences, roughly 25% of them singletons. The same sample was also used in a study of T cells of mothers and their children.

The clonotype was recovered from a boy between 10 and 17 years old in good health. Specimen: blood.

The CDR3 sequence is CASSIGVSNQPQHF. As DNA, the CDR3 is TGTGCCAGCAGTATCGGGGTTAGCAATCAGCCCCAGCATTTT. The chain employs TRBV25-1 and TRBJ1-5; D uncertain. There are 14 residues in the CDR3. Germline V gene data show CDR1 as MGHDK and CDR2 as SYGVNS. V lost 5 bases and J 0 bases, leaving 8 bases between the germline ends.